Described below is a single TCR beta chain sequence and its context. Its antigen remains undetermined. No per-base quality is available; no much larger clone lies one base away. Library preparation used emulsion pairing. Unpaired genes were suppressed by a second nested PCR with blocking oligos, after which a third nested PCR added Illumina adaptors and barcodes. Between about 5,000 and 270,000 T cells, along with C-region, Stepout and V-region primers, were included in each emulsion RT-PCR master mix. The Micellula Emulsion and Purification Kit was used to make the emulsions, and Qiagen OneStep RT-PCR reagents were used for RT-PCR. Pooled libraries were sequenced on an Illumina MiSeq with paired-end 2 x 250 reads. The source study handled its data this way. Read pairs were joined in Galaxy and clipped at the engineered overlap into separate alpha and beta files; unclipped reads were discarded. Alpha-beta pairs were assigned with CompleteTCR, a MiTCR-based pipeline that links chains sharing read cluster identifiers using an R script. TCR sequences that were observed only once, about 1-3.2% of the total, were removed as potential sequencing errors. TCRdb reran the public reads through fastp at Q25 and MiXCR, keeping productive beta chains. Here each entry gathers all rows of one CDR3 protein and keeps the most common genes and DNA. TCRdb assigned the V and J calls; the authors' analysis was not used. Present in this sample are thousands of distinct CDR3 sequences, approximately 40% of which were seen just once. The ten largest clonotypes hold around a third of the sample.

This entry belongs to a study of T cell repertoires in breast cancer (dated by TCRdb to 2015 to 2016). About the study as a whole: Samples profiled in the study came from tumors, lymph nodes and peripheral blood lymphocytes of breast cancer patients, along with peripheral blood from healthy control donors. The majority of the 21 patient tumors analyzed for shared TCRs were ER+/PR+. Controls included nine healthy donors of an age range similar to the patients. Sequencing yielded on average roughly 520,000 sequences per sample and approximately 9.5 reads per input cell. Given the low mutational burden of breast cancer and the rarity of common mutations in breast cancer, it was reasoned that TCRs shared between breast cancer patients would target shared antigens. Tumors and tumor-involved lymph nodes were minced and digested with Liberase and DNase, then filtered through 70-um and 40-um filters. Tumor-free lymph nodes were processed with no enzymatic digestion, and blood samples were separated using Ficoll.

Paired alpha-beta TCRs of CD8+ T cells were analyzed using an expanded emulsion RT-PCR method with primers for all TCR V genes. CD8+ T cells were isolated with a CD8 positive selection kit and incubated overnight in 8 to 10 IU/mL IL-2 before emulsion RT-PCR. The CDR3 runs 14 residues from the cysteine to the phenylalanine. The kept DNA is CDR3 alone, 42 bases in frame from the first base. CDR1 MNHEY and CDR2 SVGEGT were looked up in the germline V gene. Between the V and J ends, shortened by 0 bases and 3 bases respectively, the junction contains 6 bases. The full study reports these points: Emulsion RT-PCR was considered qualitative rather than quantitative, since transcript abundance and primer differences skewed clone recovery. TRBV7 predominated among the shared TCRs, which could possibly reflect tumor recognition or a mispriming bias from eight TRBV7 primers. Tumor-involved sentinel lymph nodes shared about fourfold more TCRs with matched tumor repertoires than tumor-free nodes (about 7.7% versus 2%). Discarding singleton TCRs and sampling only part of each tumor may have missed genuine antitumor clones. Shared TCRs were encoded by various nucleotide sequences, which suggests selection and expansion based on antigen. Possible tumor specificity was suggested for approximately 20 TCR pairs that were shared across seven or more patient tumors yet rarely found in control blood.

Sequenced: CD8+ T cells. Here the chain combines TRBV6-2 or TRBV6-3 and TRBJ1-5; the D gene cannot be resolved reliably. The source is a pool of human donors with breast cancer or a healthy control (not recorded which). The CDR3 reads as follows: CASSYSPYNQPQHF. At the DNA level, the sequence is TGTGCCAGCAGTTACTCGCCTTACAATCAGCCCCAGCATTTT.